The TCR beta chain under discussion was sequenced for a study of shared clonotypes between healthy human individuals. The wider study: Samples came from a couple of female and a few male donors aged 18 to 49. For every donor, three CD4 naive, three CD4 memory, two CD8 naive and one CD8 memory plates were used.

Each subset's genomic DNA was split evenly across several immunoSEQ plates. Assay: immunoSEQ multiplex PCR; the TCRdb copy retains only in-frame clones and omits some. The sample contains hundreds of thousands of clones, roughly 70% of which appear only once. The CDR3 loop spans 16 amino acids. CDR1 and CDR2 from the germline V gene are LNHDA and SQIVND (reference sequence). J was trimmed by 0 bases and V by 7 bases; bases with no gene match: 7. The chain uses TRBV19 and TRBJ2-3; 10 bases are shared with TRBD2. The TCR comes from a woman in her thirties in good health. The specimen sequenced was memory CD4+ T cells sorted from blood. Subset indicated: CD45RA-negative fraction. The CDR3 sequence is CASKRTSGPSTDTQYF. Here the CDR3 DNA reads TGTGCCAGTAAGAGGACTAGCGGTCCTAGCACAGATACGCAGTATTTT.